This TCR beta chain was recorded in a study of beta chain features in type 1 diabetes. Across the whole study: Comparable age, gender and cell yields were observed in patients relative to healthy donors. Across all samples, approximately 110,000,000 sorted cells were examined.

The study's findings and limits: In comparison with healthy donors, patients had naive, central memory and Treg TCRB repertoires that appeared more similar. Researchers report that Type 1 diabetes patients had moderately but significantly shorter TCRB CDR3s across all four CD4+ subsets. Lower insertion and higher deletion counts appeared at VDJ junctions in type 1 diabetes patients.

This clone was seen a few times. What it recognizes is unknown. This CDR3 is built from 18 residues. The germline gives CDR1 KGHSH, CDR2 LQKENI. The V gene lost 0 bases and the J gene lost 0 bases, with 17 bases spanning the gap. As every portion of the isolated RNA was reverse transcribed, the sequencing read expressed TCRB transcripts. The repertoire was sequenced with immunoSEQ multiplex PCR; TCRdb's copy has only in-frame clones and lacks some. The sample holds some 640,000 clones; about 14% are singletons and the top ten take approximately 0.043%. V usage is TRBV18 and J usage is TRBJ1-1; a weak D match, TRBD1 (5 bases). The sample was naive CD4+ T cells from blood. This clonotype was obtained from a young man with type 1 diabetes. CDR3 sequence reads: CASSPPRGAAPLNTEAFF. DNA of the CDR3: TGTGCCAGCTCACCACCAAGAGGGGCAGCCCCTTTGAACACTGAAGCTTTCTTT.